This T cell receptor beta chain was observed in a study of blood T cell repertoires in COVID-19 (dated by TCRdb to the early 2020s). Notes on the research overall: Collaborator samples came from the United States, Italy and Spain and covered acute and convalescent phases of COVID-19. Nearly every sample came with metadata listing a de-identified subject ID, COVID-19 status, age in years and sex. The samples were drawn from the first 160 participants of the ongoing ImmuneRACE study and from over a thousand subjects provided by 6 global collaborators. Where HLA class I and class II types were available, the types were taken from metadata supplied by the sample provider, not from assay-based typing. The material from the prospective study consisted of cDNA or gDNA derived from T cells, B-cell-depleted T cells, or PBMCs. The repertoires were released in a freely available public database meant as a resource for research on the immune response to SARS-CoV-2. Subjects who had been exposed to COVID-19, were actively infected with it, or had recovered from it provided the deeply sampled blood TCRbeta repertoires that made up the dataset. What the study reported, not specific to this receptor: How much clinical and demographic metadata was included differed by source and by participant, and the metadata was provided uncurated.

As encoded in the germline V gene, CDR1 is KGHDR while CDR2 is SFDVKD. V trim: 10 bases; J trim: 3 bases; unmatched bases: 5. The CDR3 runs 13 amino acids, cysteine and phenylalanine included. Only the CDR3 DNA is retained, 39 bases long and in frame from the first base. Whole blood was collected in K2EDTA tubes by collaborating institutions according to the institutions' own protocols. Collaborator samples were shipped for TCRbeta analysis as frozen whole blood, isolated PBMCs, or DNA extracted from either sample type. TCRbeta CDR3 regions were amplified from genomic DNA by means of the immunoSEQ Assay, a bias-controlled multiplex PCR. Processing in the source paper ran as follows. Within the assay, amplification of reference gene primers was used to estimate how many nucleated cells each sample contained. To quantify the absolute abundance of each unique TCRbeta CDR3 rearrangement, sequence reads were collapsed and filtered. For each sample, productive Simpson clonality was calculated as the square root of Simpson's diversity index over productive rearrangements. TCRdb obtained this table from immuneACCESS and retained in-frame rearrangements with V and J assigned. These tables miss some clones; where compared with another copy, unresolved V genes account for less than half of the shortfall, and the remainder is unexplained. V and J calls and clone size follow that table, whereas D and trimming were derived from the DNA. The sample profile shows 100,000 or so clones; more than 85% of them were found once. The biggest ten clones account for 3.5% to 4.5% of the sample.

Details on this clone: Its specific antigen is unknown. Base qualities are not recorded, but no much larger clone differs from it by a single base.

The chain is encoded by TRBV24-1 joined to TRBJ2-7, with TRBD1 matching 10 junction bases. Sample: peripheral blood. This receptor was identified in a man aged 18 to 29 with acute or convalescent COVID-19. The bases are TGTGCCACTGGGACAGGGGTCGACTACGAGCAGTACTTC. This yields the protein CATGTGVDYEQYF.